These 15 T cell receptor beta chains were all obtained from the same sample, sequenced in a study of cytomegalovirus exposure and HLA in healthy donors (dated by TCRdb to the late 2010s). Library prep was done by the immunoSEQ multiplex PCR assay. For the multiplex PCR, a mixture combining 60 forward primers for TCR Vbeta segments and 13 reverse primers for TCR Jbeta segments was used. The table comes from immuneACCESS by way of TCRdb, which keeps in-frame sequences with V and J called. Part of the clones is missing from these tables; in studies checked, under half for an unresolved V gene and the rest for unknown reasons. This sample gives roughly 120,000 clones in total; 80% of them show up just once. Of the sample, 2.5% to 3% is held by the ten largest clones. Sequencing was performed on PBMCs. The receptors originated from a man aged 30 to 45 in good health and CMV-seronegative.

CDR3 bases: TGTGCCAGCAGCTTTGCCGGGACAGGGGGCCCCATACGAGGCTACACCTTC. It yields the protein CASSFAGTGGPIRGYTF. The chain uses TRBV7-2 and TRBJ1-2, with 12 bases identical to TRBD1. Unmatched junction bases numbered 13, after V lost 3 bases and J lost 8 bases. CDR3 length: 17 residues. Germline V gene lookup returns CDR1 SGHTA and CDR2 FQGNSA.

In this sample, this clone turned up a few times. This sequence joins TRBV29-1 and TRBJ1-1; 7 bases line up with TRBD1. The CDR3 sequence is 14 residues long. Germline loops: CDR1 SQVTM, CDR2 ANQGSEA. Trimming at V came to 7 bases and at J to 1 base, leaving 9 bases not matched to a gene. The CDR3 DNA reads as TGCAGCGCCCAAGGGGGACAGCCGAACACTGAAGCTTTCTTT. Translating it yields CSAQGGQPNTEAFF.

The genes are TRBV15 and TRBJ1-5; D ambiguous. The CDR3 contains 15 residues. V was trimmed by 6 bases and J by 0 bases, leaving 12 bases between them. Per the germline V gene, CDR1 is LNHNV and CDR2 is YYDKDF (reference sequence). The CDR3 DNA follows: TGTGCCACCAGTAGATTTCTCTATAGCAATCAGCCCCAGCATTTT. Protein sequence: CATSRFLYSNQPQHF.

The genes are TRBV9 and TRBJ2-3; 12 nucleotides align to TRBD2. The trim removed 4 bases at V and 2 bases at J, leaving 5 bases unmatched. Germline V lookup: CDR1 SGDLS, CDR2 YYNGEE. CDR3 length equals 16 residues. CDR3 DNA sequence: TGTGCCAGCAGCAGATGGACTAGCGGGACCACAGATACGCAGTATTTT. It specifies CASSRWTSGTTDTQYF.

V usage is TRBV6-1 and J usage is TRBJ2-7; no reliable D call. Germline loops: CDR1 MNHNS, CDR2 SASEGT. The CDR3 extends over 14 amino acids. Trimming left V 3 bases short and J 0 bases short, with 9 bases between. DNA for the CDR3: TGTGCCAGCAGTGAGCCCCCGAGCTCCTACGAGCAGTACTTC. It yields the protein CASSEPPSSYEQYF.

The CDR3 reads CASTPGGDTQYF. In DNA, the CDR3 is TGTGCCAGCACCCCGGGAGGAGATACGCAGTATTTT. This sequence joins TRBV5-4 and TRBJ2-3; 7 nucleotides match TRBD2. J lost 5 bases, V lost 6 bases, and 3 bases had no gene match. The germline gives CDR1 SGHNT, CDR2 YYREEE (reference sequence). The CDR3 contains 12 residues. Filled out from reference TRBV5-4 and TRBJ2-3, the complete variable domain reads ETGVTQSPTHLIKTRGQQVTLRCSSQSGHNTVSWYQQALGQGPQFIFQYYREEENGRGNFPPRFSGLQFPNYSSELNVNALELDDSALYLCASTPGGDTQYFGPGTRLTVL.

CDR3 protein: CASRSRAGNTIYF. Here the CDR3 DNA reads TGCGCCAGCAGGAGCAGGGCTGGAAACACCATATATTTT. The chain employs TRBV10-2 and TRBJ1-3; maybe TRBD1 (5 bases). This CDR3 has 13 residues. The germline V gene has CDR1 WSHSY and CDR2 SAAADI. Trimming removed 6 bases at V and 2 bases at J, with 8 bases between.

The J gene is TRBJ2-5, the V gene TRBV29-1; the match to TRBD2 covers 11 bases. Gene TRBJ2-7 matches the end of the DNA better, so the J call may be wrong. Germline-derived CDR1 and CDR2 are SQVTM and ANQGSEA. CDR3 length: 15 amino acids. For the CDR3, the DNA is TGCAGCGTTGTTGGTAGCGGGAGGGCCTCCTACGAGCAGTACTTC. Translated, it gives CSVVGSGRASYEQYF.

The CDR3 DNA is TGTGCCAGCAGCTGGGCGGGGGGGCAAGAGACCCAGTACTTC. It codes for CASSWAGGQETQYF. The chain combines TRBV5-4 with TRBJ2-5; 9 positions agree with TRBD2. The CDR3 runs to 14 residues. Germline V lookup: CDR1 SGHNT, CDR2 YYREEE (reference sequence). With V trimmed by 3 bases and J by 2 bases, 2 bases remained unmatched.

This clone was seen a single time. This chain connects TRBV10-1 to TRBJ2-7, with 10 bases fitting TRBD1. The CDR3 runs to 15 residues. Germline V gene sequence: CDR1 WNHNN, CDR2 SYGVQD (reference sequence). The V and J ends lost 3 bases and 3 bases, in that order; junction bases with no gene match: 5. The CDR3 reads CASSDTGTGVYEQYF. CDR3 sequence (DNA): TGCGCCAGCAGTGACACCGGGACAGGGGTCTACGAGCAGTACTTC.

This clone appeared a single time. The V call is TRBV5-1, the J call TRBJ1-1; TRBD1 matches 7 bases. Germline-derived CDR1 and CDR2 are SGHRS and YFSETQ. Trimming cost V 4 bases and J 4 bases; bases outside gene matches: 10. The CDR3 contains 15 residues. The CDR3 bases are TGCGCCAGCAGCGTGGGACAGCTGTTGGGCACTGAAGCTTTCTTT. This translates into CASSVGQLLGTEAFF.

This sequence joins TRBV6-1 and TRBJ2-7; D gene unclear. Between the trimmed V and J ends, which lost 2 bases and 0 bases, there was a span of 8 bases. CDR1 is MNHNS, CDR2 SASEGT, per germline. The CDR3 totals 14 residues. The CDR3 sequence: CASSEMSLSYEQYF. CDR3 coding DNA: TGTGCCAGCAGTGAAATGAGTCTCTCCTACGAGCAGTACTTC.

The chain couples TRBV5-1 to TRBJ1-2, with 7 bases lining up with TRBD1. The germline gives CDR1 SGHRS, CDR2 YFSETQ. J gave up 6 bases and V 3 bases, and 14 bases lay outside the gene matches. The CDR3 runs 16 residues. The chain's CDR3 is CASSSTGTAHLDGYTF. CDR3 DNA sequence: TGCGCCAGCAGCTCCACCGGGACAGCTCACCTAGATGGCTACACCTTC.

CDR3 DNA: TGTGCCAGCAGCAAACCGGGAGGGCGGGGGGCCAACGTCCTGACTTTC. Its protein is CASSKPGGRGANVLTF. The V call is TRBV21-1, the J call TRBJ2-6; TRBD2, the table's D call, was not compared with the DNA. TRBV21-1 is listed as a pseudogene. CDR3 size: 16 residues.

The chain joins TRBV4-1 to TRBJ2-7; the D is unclear. Per the germline V gene, CDR1 is MGHRA and CDR2 is YSYEKL. V shed 1 base and J shed 3 bases, with 7 bases lying between them. The CDR3 sequence is 13 residues long. The CDR3 here is CASSQVPSYEQYF. The CDR3, as DNA: TGCGCCAGCAGCCAAGTCCCCAGCTACGAGCAGTACTTC.